The present T cell receptor (beta chain) was sequenced within a study of OX40 agonist ivuxolimab in advanced cancers. Study overall: Partial responses were achieved by three patients, one with hepatocellular carcinoma and two with cutaneous melanoma.

Sequencing used immunoSEQ multiplex PCR; TCRdb keeps in-frame clones, though not all of them. The sample has 65,000 to 90,000 clones, 91% seen once. The CDR3 has 14 residues. Germline V gives CDR1 LNHDA, CDR2 SQIVND (reference sequence). V gave up 5 bases and J gave up 2 bases; unmatched junction bases: 5. The rearrangement joins TRBV19 to TRBJ1-1, with 7 bases that match TRBD1. Sample: CD4+ or CD8+ T cells sorted from blood, taken in a trial of the OX40 agonist ivuxolimab. This sequence originates from an adult with an advanced solid tumor such as melanoma, head and neck, liver or kidney cancer. This CDR3 is CASSARDRNTEAFF. CDR3 nucleotide sequence: TGTGCCAGTAGTGCCCGGGACAGAAACACTGAAGCTTTCTTT.